Below, 30 T cell receptor beta chains from the same sample are listed, as sequenced in a study of T cell clonality in common variable immunodeficiency. Their specific antigens are unknown. Study-wide results and limits: Fewer deletions and N-nucleotide insertions were reportedly seen in common variable immunodeficiency TCR beta sequences.

Clones were sequenced by immunoSEQ multiplex PCR, and TCRdb holds only the in-frame ones, with some missing. The sample is made up of fewer than 25,000 clones, none counted only once. The sample was peripheral blood mononuclear cells. These receptors were collected from a human donor with common variable immunodeficiency.

This clone occurred many times. Partial CDR3 DNA: TGTGCCAGTAGTAACCCACTAGCGGGAGTGGAAAATGAG. Protein sequence: CASSNPLAGVENE. The whole CDR3 sequence is CASSNPLAGVENEQFF. The chain carries TRBV19 and TRBJ2-1; TRBD2 aligns across 11 bases. The CDR3 end lies 3 residues beyond the end of the read and is filled in from the germline J gene. Germline trimming cut 4 bases from V and 7 bases from J; bases unmatched to any gene: 9. The germline V gene has CDR1 LNHDA and CDR2 SQIVND (reference sequence). CDR3 length: 16 amino acids.

This clone came up a few times. The read halts 3 residues ahead of the CDR3 end, with the missing end drawn from the germline J gene. This sequence joins TRBV19 and TRBJ1-4; D unresolved. CDR1 is LNHDA and CDR2 is SQIVND in the germline V gene (reference sequence). The CDR3 is made up of 18 amino acids. The V and J ends lost 5 bases and 7 bases respectively, with 26 bases between them. The DNA read from the CDR3 is TGTGCCAGTAGTGCCCGTGCCTCAAAGTCTTTAAAAGGTGAAAAA. Its translation is CASSARASKSLKGEK. The complete CDR3 reads CASSARASKSLKGEKLFF.

There are many counts of this clone. Read sequence stops 3 residues before the CDR3 end, and the germline J gene provides the missing end. This sequence joins TRBV11-2 and TRBJ2-2, with 7 bases fitting TRBD1. Germline CDR1 SGHAT, CDR2 FQNNGV. Trimming cost V 3 bases and J 4 bases; bases outside gene matches: 5. The CDR3 spans 15 residues. CDR3 bases read: TGTGCCAGCAGCTTTCACAGGGGAACCACCGGGGAG. The encoded protein is CASSFHRGTTGE. In full, the CDR3 is CASSFHRGTTGELFF. Variable domain in full (rest from reference TRBV11-2 and TRBJ2-2): EAGVAQSPRYKIIEKRQSVAFWCNPISGHATLYWYQQILGQGPKLLIQFQNNGVVDDSQLPKDRFSAERLKGVDSTLKIQPAKLEDSAVYLCASSFHRGTTGELFFGEGSRLTVL.

As to this clone: The read halts 3 residues ahead of the CDR3 end, with the missing end drawn from the germline J gene. The chain links TRBV18 to TRBJ1-3; D unresolved. V gave up 8 bases and J gave up 4 bases, with 15 bases separating them. The V gene's germline CDR1 is KGHSH and CDR2 LQKENI. This CDR3 has 14 residues. The DNA read from the CDR3 is TGTGCCAGCCTACCAGGACTTCAGGGAAACACC. Translating it yields CASLPGLQGNT. The complete CDR3 reads CASLPGLQGNTIYF.

Notes on this clone: The sequenced fragment ends 3 residues before the CDR3 boundary, so the rest is inferred from the germline J gene. This rearrangement joins TRBV5-6 to TRBJ1-3; TRBD1 is a possible D gene (5 bases). Germline CDR1 SGHDT, CDR2 YYEEEE. Trimming removed 6 bases at V and 0 bases at J, with 13 bases between. CDR3 length: 15 amino acids. The CDR3 region is CASNQGVRSGNTIYF. CDR3 bases read: TGTGCCAGCAACCAAGGGGTGCGCTCTGGAAACACC.

This clone was seen repeatedly, ten times or more. Read sequence stops 3 residues before the CDR3 end, and the germline J gene provides the missing end. The chain combines TRBV3-1 (or the pseudogene TRBV3-2) with TRBJ2-1, with 7 bases matching TRBD1. Germline CDR1 LGHDT, CDR2 YNNKEL (reference sequence). Losses at the gene ends were 4 bases for V and 4 bases for J; bases not matched to a gene: 4. There are 14 residues in the CDR3. CDR3 DNA (partial): TGTGCCAGCAGCCCTAGGACAGGTTACAATGAG. Its translation is CASSPRTGYNE. The full-length CDR3 reads as CASSPRTGYNEQFF.

This clone was counted at least ten times. Read sequence stops 3 residues before the CDR3 end, and the germline J gene provides the missing end. This chain uses TRBV20-1 with TRBJ2-7; TRBD2 matches 12 bases. Trimming at V came to 1 base and at J to 4 bases, leaving 8 bases not matched to a gene. This CDR3 has 16 amino acids. Germline CDR1 is DFQATT and CDR2 is SNEGSKA (reference sequence). Partial CDR3 DNA: TGCAGTGCTAGAGGATTAACTGGGACTAGCGGGTACGAG. Translating gives CSARGLTGTSGYE. The entire CDR3 is CSARGLTGTSGYEQYF.

This clone was seen ten or more times. The read falls 3 residues short of the CDR3 end, and the missing part is taken from the germline J gene. The chain uses TRBV2 and TRBJ2-5; D is perhaps TRBD1 (7 bases). This CDR3 spans 15 amino acids. V was pared by 4 bases and J by 2 bases, with 14 bases between. The V gene's germline CDR1 is SNHLY and CDR2 FYNNEI. The DNA read from the CDR3 is TGTGCCAGCAGTGCGCAGTCAGGGGGGCAAGAGACC. This codes for CASSAQSGGQET. The whole CDR3 region reads CASSAQSGGQETQYF.

This clone was found a few times. The read is 3 residues too short to cover the CDR3 end, so that end is filled in from the germline J gene. The J gene is TRBJ2-3, the V gene TRBV7-3; TRBD2 matches at 7 bases. V dropped 2 bases and J dropped 0; count of bases not matched to a gene: 5. This CDR3 region has 16 residues. Germline CDR1 SGHTA, CDR2 FQGTGA. CDR3 DNA (partial): TGTGCCAGCAGCTTAGGAGCGGGACCTAGCACAGATACG. This translates into CASSLGAGPSTDT. The CDR3 in full is CASSLGAGPSTDTQYF. The entire variable domain, with the rest obtained from reference TRBV7-3 and TRBJ2-3, is as follows: GAGVSQTPSNKVTEKGKYVELRCDPISGHTALYWYRQSLGQGPEFLIYFQGTGAADDSGLPNDRFFAVRPEGSVSTLKIQRTERGDSAVYLCASSLGAGPSTDTQYFGPGTRLTVL.

This clone was counted ten times or more. The missing CDR3 end, 3 residues past where the read stops, is filled in from the germline J gene. The chain uses TRBV19 and TRBJ2-2, with D unresolved. V was shortened by 6 bases and J by 1 base, with 6 bases between the two germline ends. Germline-derived CDR1 and CDR2 are LNHDA and SQIVND (reference sequence). The CDR3 loop spans 13 amino acids. The CDR3 DNA, read in part, is TGTGCCAGTAGGACATGGAACACCGGGGAG. Translating it yields CASRTWNTGE. The full CDR3 is CASRTWNTGELFF. Filled out from reference TRBV19 and TRBJ2-2, the complete variable domain reads DGGITQSPKYLFRKEGQNVTLSCEQNLNHDAMYWYRQDPGQGLRLIYYSQIVNDFQKGDIAEGYSVSREKKESFPLTVTSAQKNPTAFYLCASRTWNTGELFFGEGSRLTVL.

This clone was detected a few times. The read finishes 3 residues shy of the CDR3 end, and the germline J gene is used to complete it. The genes are TRBV5-5 and TRBJ1-6, with D possibly matching TRBD1 (6 bases). This CDR3 has 15 residues. Trimming pared 4 bases from V and 4 bases from J, leaving 12 bases between. From germline, CDR1 is SGHKS and CDR2 YYEKEE (reference sequence). CDR3 sequence: CASSDLTGYNSPLHF. The DNA read from the CDR3 is TGTGCCAGCAGCGATCTCACAGGGTATAATTCACCC.

This clone was observed at least ten times. The read ends 3 residues early relative to the CDR3; the germline J gene fills the gap. V gene TRBV27 combines with J gene TRBJ2-1; 9 positions match TRBD2. Germline loops: CDR1 MNHEY, CDR2 SMNVEV (reference sequence). The V gene end was trimmed by 4 bases and the J gene end by 1 base; junction bases not matched to a gene: 2. This CDR3 contains 15 residues. The CDR3 is CASSSLAGSYNEQFF. CDR3 DNA, as far as it was read: TGTGCCAGCAGTTCTCTAGCGGGATCCTACAATGAG.

This clone was seen many times. CDR3 in amino acids: CASSKGGDAANYGYTF. The sequenced CDR3 bases are TGTGCCAGCAGCAAGGGGGGGGATGCAGCTAACTATGGC. The chain couples TRBV28 to TRBJ1-2, with D perhaps matching TRBD1 (6 bases). Read data end 3 residues before the CDR3 end; the end is taken from the germline J gene. The germline gives CDR1 MDHEN, CDR2 SYDVKM. The CDR3 runs to 16 residues. V was trimmed by 6 bases and J by 0 bases, leaving 17 bases between them.

This clone was counted ten times or more. The CDR3 extends 3 residues past the end of the read, so its final part is completed from the germline J gene. The chain joins TRBV18 to TRBJ2-7; D is possibly TRBD2 (6 bases). The germline V gene encodes CDR1 KGHSH and CDR2 LQKENI. The CDR3 contains 15 residues. V lost 3 bases and J lost 2, with 14 bases in between. The CDR3 bases that were read are TGTGCCAGCTCACCCGTCGCCGGGGGAACCTACGAG. Its translation: CASSPVAGGTYE. The complete CDR3 protein is CASSPVAGGTYEQYF.

By share, this clone counts as medium-sized. Read coverage stops 3 residues before the CDR3 terminus; the germline J gene supplies the remainder. V and J are TRBV4-1 and TRBJ1-1, with 10 bases fitting TRBD1. The CDR3 contains 15 residues. Germline CDR1 reads MGHRA; CDR2 reads YSYEKL. CDR3 region: CASSDMTGGYRTAFF. The part of the CDR3 DNA that was read is TGCGCCAGCAGCGATATGACAGGGGGCTATAGGACA.

This clone has a count of ten or more. The sequence runs out 3 residues before the end of the CDR3; the remainder is reconstructed from the germline J gene. The chain combines TRBV5-1 with TRBJ1-1; tentatively, D is TRBD1 (6 bases). From germline, CDR1 is SGHRS and CDR2 YFSETQ. CDR3 size: 15 residues. V shed 3 bases and J shed 1 base, with 13 bases lying between them. CDR3 loop: CASSWKDSPNTEAFF. CDR3 DNA (partial): TGCGCCAGCAGCTGGAAGGACAGCCCGAACACTGAA.

This clone showed up many times. Coverage ceases 3 residues before the CDR3 finishes, and the germline J gene fills in the end. The rearrangement joins TRBV10-1 to TRBJ1-2; weak D call: TRBD1 (6 bases). From germline, CDR1 is WNHNN and CDR2 SYGVQD (reference sequence). This CDR3 has 12 amino acids. Partial CDR3 DNA: TGCGCCAGCAGTGGCAGGGGAGGCGGC. Residues: CASSGRGGG. The complete CDR3 reads CASSGRGGGYTF.

In this sample, this clone turned up many times. The read is 3 residues too short to cover the CDR3 end, so that end is filled in from the germline J gene. The rearrangement joins TRBV2 to TRBJ1-5, with 9 positions matching TRBD1. J lost 7 bases, V lost 6 bases, and 10 bases had no gene match. CDR1 is SNHLY, CDR2 FYNNEI, per germline. This CDR3 region has 15 residues. The sequenced part of the CDR3 DNA is TGTGCCAGCAGCCAACTACAGGGGGCCGGGCAGCCC. This encodes CASSQLQGAGQP. The entire CDR3 sequence reads CASSQLQGAGQPQHF.

In this sample, this clone turned up many times. The read terminates 3 residues before the CDR3 end, so the remaining end is supplied by the germline J gene. The chain employs TRBV6-2 or TRBV6-3 and TRBJ1-5; 8 bases agree with TRBD1. The trim removed 10 bases at V and 5 bases at J, leaving 7 bases unmatched. The CDR3 has 13 amino acids. Germline assignment: CDR1 MNHEY and CDR2 SVGEGT. The chain's CDR3 is CATGQGVYQPQHF. Incomplete CDR3 DNA: TGTGCCACCGGACAGGGCGTATATCAGCCC.

This clone was picked up many times. The missing CDR3 end, 3 residues past where the read stops, is filled in from the germline J gene. The J gene is TRBJ2-7, the V gene TRBV7-8; 9 positions match TRBD1. CDR1 is SGHVS and CDR2 is FQNEAQ in the germline V gene. The CDR3 runs to 14 residues. J gave up 5 bases and V 4 bases, and 6 bases lay outside the gene matches. The CDR3 loop is CASSSSTGGHEQYF. The sequenced part of the CDR3 DNA is TGTGCCAGCAGCTCATCGACAGGGGGACACGAG.

The CDR3 bases that were read are TGCGCCAGCAGACCCGACAGGGCGTCAGAGACC. Encoded protein: CASRPDRASET. Given in full, the CDR3 is CASRPDRASETQYF. The V gene is TRBV10-2, the J gene TRBJ2-5; 7 nucleotides line up with TRBD1. Read data end 3 residues before the CDR3 end; the end is taken from the germline J gene. V lost 6 bases to trimming and J lost 4 bases; unmatched junction nucleotides: 8. The CDR3 has 14 amino acids. The germline V gene encodes CDR1 WSHSY and CDR2 SAAADI.

Ten or more counts support this clone. The CDR3 end is not reached by the read, which stops 3 residues before it; the germline J gene fills it in. V gene TRBV28 combines with J gene TRBJ2-7; D is possibly TRBD1 (6 bases). The germline V gene encodes CDR1 MDHEN and CDR2 SYDVKM. This CDR3 spans 15 amino acids. V was pared by 2 bases and J by 0 bases, with 11 bases between. CDR3 sequence reads: CASSLARTDSYEQYF. The CDR3 bases that were read are TGTGCCAGCAGTTTAGCCCGGACAGACTCCTACGAG.

This clone was seen at least ten times. The read is 3 residues too short to cover the CDR3 end, so that end is filled in from the germline J gene. V is TRBV20-1 and J is TRBJ2-7, with D possibly matching TRBD2 (6 bases). V was shortened by 3 bases and J by 5 bases, with 14 bases between the two germline ends. The CDR3 is 13 amino acids. Per the germline V gene, CDR1 is DFQATT and CDR2 is SNEGSKA (reference sequence). Incomplete CDR3 DNA: TGCAGTGCTAGGGGCCCGGGCGGGAACGAG. Amino acids: CSARGPGGNE. From start to end, the CDR3 is CSARGPGGNEQYF.

This clone occurred a few times. The read comes to an end 3 residues before the CDR3 does, leaving the germline J gene to fill in the end. The genes are TRBV6-2 or TRBV6-3 and TRBJ2-2; D remains ambiguous. Trimming took 7 bases from V and 6 from J, leaving 6 bases between them. CDR1 is MNHEY, CDR2 SVGEGT, per germline. This CDR3 is 11 amino acids long. This CDR3 is CASTSAGELFF. CDR3 DNA (partial): TGTGCCAGCACCTCGGCCGGGGAG.

For this clone: Read sequence stops 3 residues before the CDR3 end, and the germline J gene provides the missing end. The V and J genes are TRBV11-2 and TRBJ1-1; 7 nucleotides align to TRBD1. From germline, CDR1 is SGHAT and CDR2 FQNNGV. The CDR3 extends over 15 amino acids. The V and J ends lost 3 bases and 0 bases, in that order; junction bases with no gene match: 4. CDR3 bases read: TGTGCCAGCAGCTTGACCGGGACAGTGAACACTGAA. It yields the protein CASSLTGTVNTE. The whole CDR3 sequence reads CASSLTGTVNTEAFF.

This clone was seen repeatedly, ten times or more. The read ends 3 residues before the CDR3 terminus; that terminus is restored from the germline J gene. The V and J genes are TRBV20-1 and TRBJ2-7, with 12 bases lining up with TRBD1. This CDR3 contains 16 residues. The germline CDR1 and CDR2 sequences are DFQATT and SNEGSKA (reference sequence). With V trimmed by 0 bases and J by 5 bases, 8 bases remained unmatched. The part of the CDR3 DNA that was read is TGCAGTGCTAGAGACCCCGGGACAGGGGGCGTGCACGAG. This sequence encodes CSARDPGTGGVHE. The CDR3 in its entirety is CSARDPGTGGVHEQYF.

This clone was detected only a few times. The read gets to within 3 residues of the CDR3 end, and the germline J gene fills in the rest. This chain joins TRBV20-1 and TRBJ2-7, with TRBD1 as a possible D gene (6 bases). V was shortened by 6 bases and J by 3 bases, with 12 bases between the two germline ends. Germline V gene sequence: CDR1 DFQATT, CDR2 SNEGSKA (reference sequence). The CDR3 loop spans 12 amino acids. The CDR3 sequence: CSATPGDYEQYF. Incomplete CDR3 DNA: TGCAGTGCAACCCCAGGGGACTACGAG.

This clone was observed at least ten times. Coverage ceases 3 residues before the CDR3 finishes, and the germline J gene fills in the end. The chain recombines TRBV18 with TRBJ1-1; D gene uncertain. Germline loops: CDR1 KGHSH, CDR2 LQKENI. The CDR3 contains 13 residues. The covered CDR3 bases are TGTGCCAGCTCATCAGTGGCGGGCGCGGAA. The encoded protein is CASSSVAGAE. The CDR3 in full is CASSSVAGAEAFF.

This clone was counted many times. The CDR3 reads CATMPVWSLYEQYF. The sequenced CDR3 bases are TGTGCCACTATGCCCGTTTGGTCCCTGTACGAG. The V and J genes are TRBV2 and TRBJ2-7, with D unclear. With the read ending 3 residues before the CDR3 end, the germline J gene is used to fill in that end. CDR1 and CDR2 from the germline V gene are SNHLY and FYNNEI. The V and J ends lost 10 bases and 4 bases respectively, with 20 bases between them. This CDR3 region has 14 residues.

This clone was counted ten times or more. Coverage ceases 3 residues before the CDR3 finishes, and the germline J gene fills in the end. The chain has TRBV20-1 and TRBJ1-1; no firm D call. The CDR3 extends over 15 amino acids. With 0 bases removed from V and 0 bases from J, the gap between germline ends came to 11 bases. In germline, CDR1 is DFQATT, CDR2 SNEGSKA (reference sequence). Partial CDR3 DNA: TGCAGTGCTAGAGATGGGCAGACAATGAACACTGAA. Protein: CSARDGQTMNTE. The CDR3, in full, reads CSARDGQTMNTEAFF.